This T cell receptor (beta chain) appears in the sequencing data of a study of blood T cells in healthy people across ages. This CDR3 is 15 amino acids long. With 1 base removed from V and 3 bases from J, the gap between germline ends came to 12 bases. Germline V gene data show CDR1 as SGHDN and CDR2 as FVKESK. Primers used in a second PCR of about 6 to 11 cycles were a sample-barcoded 5' primer and a J-beta primer mix. TCRdb recomputed calls from the 5' RACE reads with MiXCR, one row per CDR3 protein. The top ten hold roughly 12% of the sample, which has around 1.5 million distinct CDR3 sequences, roughly 32% seen once.

The genes are TRBV14 and TRBJ1-2, with D uncertain. Sequenced material: blood. This clonotype was obtained from a woman younger than 45 in good health. CDR3 DNA: TGTGCCAGCAGCCAAGTCTCTGGGTCATACTATGGCTACACCTTC. It codes for CASSQVSGSYYGYTF.